Described below is a single TCR beta chain sequence and its context. The CDR3 has 13 amino acids. Trimming left V 2 bases short and J 10 bases short, with 14 bases between. The germline gives CDR1 MNHEY, CDR2 SMNVEV (reference sequence). This entry comes from a study of OX40 agonist ivuxolimab in advanced cancers. Study-wide context: At doses from 0.01 to 10 mg/kg, patients were given intravenous ivuxolimab every 2 weeks.

Systemic immunosuppression or autoimmune disease history was grounds to exclude patients. Method: immunoSEQ multiplex PCR; TCRdb's copy keeps in-frame clones and lacks some. Here the sample spans fewer than 120,000 clones, roughly nine tenths being singletons. The V call is TRBV27, the J call TRBJ1-2; no clear D. This sequence originates from an adult with an advanced solid tumor such as melanoma, head and neck, liver or kidney cancer. The sample here was CD4+ or CD8+ T cells sorted from blood, taken in a trial of the OX40 agonist ivuxolimab. For the CDR3, the DNA is TGTGCCAGCAGTTTACGGACCCCCCTGATCTACACCTTC. The encoded protein is CASSLRTPLIYTF.